The clone carrying this T cell receptor beta chain was seen a handful of times. Its antigen remains unidentified. PCR was performed using 60 Vbeta and 13 Jbeta primers. The method was immunoSEQ multiplex PCR; TCRdb's version includes in-frame clones alone and lacks a portion of them. Of about 140,000 clones listed, about four fifths were seen once; the top ten hold approximately 4.3%. This entry comes from a study of cytomegalovirus exposure and HLA in healthy donors. For the study at large: When just under 400 donors were genotyped, roughly 80% of them were found to fall in the Caucasian-associated ancestry cluster. Study results and limitations: In a later analysis, at a false discovery rate of 0.05, approximately 15,000 TCR beta sequences matched HLA alleles. As a later analysis revealed, most CMV-associated TCR beta chains appeared HLA-restricted.

The receptor was isolated from a man aged 25 to 40 in good health. Sequenced input: PBMCs.

In DNA, the CDR3 is TGTGCCAGCAGCTTACAGGGGGCGGCTTTAGACGCTGAAGCTTTCTTT. It translates to CASSLQGAALDAEAFF. This rearrangement joins TRBV7-3 to TRBJ1-1; TRBD1 aligns across 8 bases. Germline V CDR1 and CDR2: SGHTA, FQGTGA. The CDR3 has 16 residues. V shed 2 bases and J 6 bases; nucleotides not matched to a gene: 11.